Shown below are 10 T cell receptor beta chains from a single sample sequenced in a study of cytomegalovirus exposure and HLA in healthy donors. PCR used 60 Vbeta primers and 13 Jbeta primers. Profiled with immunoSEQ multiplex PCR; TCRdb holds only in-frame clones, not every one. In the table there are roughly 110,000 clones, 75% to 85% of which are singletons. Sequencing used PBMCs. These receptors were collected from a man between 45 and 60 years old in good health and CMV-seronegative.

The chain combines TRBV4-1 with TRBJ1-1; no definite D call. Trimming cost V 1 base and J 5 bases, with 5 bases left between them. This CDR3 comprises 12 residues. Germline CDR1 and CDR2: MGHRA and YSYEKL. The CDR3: CASSQAGTEAFF. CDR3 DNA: TGCGCCAGCAGCCAAGCGGGAACTGAAGCTTTCTTT.

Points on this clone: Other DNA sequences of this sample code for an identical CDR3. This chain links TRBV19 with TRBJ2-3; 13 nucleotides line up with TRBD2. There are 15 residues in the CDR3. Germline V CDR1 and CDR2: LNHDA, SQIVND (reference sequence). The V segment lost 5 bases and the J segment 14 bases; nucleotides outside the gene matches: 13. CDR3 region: CASSLGTSGAWRPYF. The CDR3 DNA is TGTGCCAGTAGTCTCGGGACTAGCGGGGCGTGGCGGCCGTATTTT.

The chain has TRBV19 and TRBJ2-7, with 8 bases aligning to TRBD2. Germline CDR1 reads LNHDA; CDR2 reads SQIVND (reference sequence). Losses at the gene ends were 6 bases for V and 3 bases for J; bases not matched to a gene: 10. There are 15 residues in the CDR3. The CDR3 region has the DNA TGTGCCAGTAGGCGTAGCGGGGACTTACTCTACGAGCAGTACTTC. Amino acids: CASRRSGDLLYEQYF.

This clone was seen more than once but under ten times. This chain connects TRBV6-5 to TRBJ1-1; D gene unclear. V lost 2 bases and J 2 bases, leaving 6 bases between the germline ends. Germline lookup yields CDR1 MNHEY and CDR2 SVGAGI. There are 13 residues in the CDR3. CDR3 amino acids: CASSYTDNTEAFF. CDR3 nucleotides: TGTGCCAGCAGTTACACAGATAACACTGAAGCTTTCTTT.

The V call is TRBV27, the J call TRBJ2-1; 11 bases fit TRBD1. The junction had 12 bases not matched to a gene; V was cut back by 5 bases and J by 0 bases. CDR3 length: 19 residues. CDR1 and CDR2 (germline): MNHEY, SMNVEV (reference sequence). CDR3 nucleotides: TGTGCCAGCAGTGCACACCGGGACAGGGGGAAATTCTCCTACAATGAGCAGTTCTTC. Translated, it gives CASSAHRDRGKFSYNEQFF.

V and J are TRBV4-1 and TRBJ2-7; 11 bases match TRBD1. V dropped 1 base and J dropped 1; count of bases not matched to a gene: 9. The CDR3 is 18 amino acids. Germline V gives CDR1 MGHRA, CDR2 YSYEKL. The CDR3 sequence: CASSQVGVGTGGSYEQYF. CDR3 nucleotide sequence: TGCGCCAGCAGCCAAGTAGGTGTAGGGACAGGGGGTTCCTACGAGCAGTACTTC.

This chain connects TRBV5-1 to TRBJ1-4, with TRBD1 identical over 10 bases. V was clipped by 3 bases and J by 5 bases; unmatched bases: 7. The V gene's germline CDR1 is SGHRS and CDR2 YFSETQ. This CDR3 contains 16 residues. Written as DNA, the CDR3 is TGCGCCAGCAGCTGGACACCGGGACAGGGGAATGAAAAACTGTTTTTT. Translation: CASSWTPGQGNEKLFF.

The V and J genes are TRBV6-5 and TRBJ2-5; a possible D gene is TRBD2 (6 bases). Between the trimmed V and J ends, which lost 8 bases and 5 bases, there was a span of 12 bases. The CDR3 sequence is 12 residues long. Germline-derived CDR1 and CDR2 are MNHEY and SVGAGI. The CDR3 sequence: CASSRAGETQYF. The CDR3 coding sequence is TGTGCCAGCTCAAGGGCGGGGGAGACCCAGTACTTC.

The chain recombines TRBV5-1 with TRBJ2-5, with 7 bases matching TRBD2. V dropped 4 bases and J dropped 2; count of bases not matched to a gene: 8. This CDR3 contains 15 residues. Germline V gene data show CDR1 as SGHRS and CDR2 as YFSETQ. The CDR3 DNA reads TGCGCCAGCAGCCGAGCGGGGAACACACAAGAGACCCAGTACTTC. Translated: CASSRAGNTQETQYF.

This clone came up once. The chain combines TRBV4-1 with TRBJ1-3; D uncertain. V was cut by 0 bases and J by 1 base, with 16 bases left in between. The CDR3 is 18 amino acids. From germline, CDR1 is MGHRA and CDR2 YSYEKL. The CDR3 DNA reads TGCGCCAGCAGCCAAGATTCGGGCGGGCTTCGGTCTGGAAACACCATATATTTT. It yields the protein CASSQDSGGLRSGNTIYF.